Below are 22 T cell receptor beta chains sequenced from a single sample in a study of blood T cell repertoires in COVID-19. Assay used: immunoSEQ multiplex PCR; TCRdb lists only in-frame clones, some missing. The table lists more than 70,000 clones, less than 90% of them singletons. The material sequenced was peripheral blood. The source is a human donor in a cohort sampled during active COVID-19.

The chain links TRBV11-3 to TRBJ2-3; 10 nucleotides line up with TRBD1. Germline trimming cut 5 bases from V and 2 bases from J; bases unmatched to any gene: 4. CDR1 is SGHNT, CDR2 YENEEA, per germline. This CDR3 is 15 amino acids long. The CDR3 coding sequence is TGTGCCAGCAGCGAAGGACAGGGGGTCACAGATACGCAGTATTTT. Translated: CASSEGQGVTDTQYF.

The chain couples TRBV11-2 to TRBJ2-6; 10 nucleotides line up with TRBD1. In germline, CDR1 is SGHAT, CDR2 FQNNGV. The V gene end was trimmed by 5 bases and the J gene end by 2 bases; junction bases not matched to a gene: 3. The CDR3 is made up of 16 amino acids. The DNA for the CDR3 is TGTGCCAGCAGCCCTGGGACAGGGGCTGGGGCCAACGTCCTGACTTTC. It translates to CASSPGTGAGANVLTF.

The chain uses TRBV14 and TRBJ2-7; possible D gene TRBD2, 6 bases. The CDR3 runs 14 residues. Trimming took off 2 bases at V and 3 bases at J, with 11 bases between the two ends. In germline, CDR1 is SGHDN, CDR2 FVKESK. The CDR3 protein is CASSQSGVGYEQYF. The CDR3 DNA follows: TGTGCCAGCAGCCAATCGGGAGTTGGCTACGAGCAGTACTTC. The full variable domain, rest sourced from reference TRBV14 and TRBJ2-7, is EAGVTQFPSHSVIEKGQTVTLRCDPISGHDNLYWYRRVMGKEIKFLLHFVKESKQDESGMPNNRFLAERTGGTYSTLKVQPAELEDSGVYFCASSQSGVGYEQYFGPGTRLTVT.

The chain is built from TRBV29-1 and TRBJ2-7, with D unresolved. V was trimmed by 0 bases and J by 6 bases, leaving 9 bases between them. The CDR3 runs 12 residues. Germline V CDR1 and CDR2: SQVTM, ANQGSEA. The CDR3 is CSVEEGEREQYF. The CDR3 region has the DNA TGCAGCGTTGAAGAAGGAGAGCGCGAGCAGTACTTC.

This clone appeared a single time. The chain couples TRBV7-2 to TRBJ2-3; 7 bases align to TRBD2. The V segment lost 4 bases and the J segment 6 bases; nucleotides outside the gene matches: 13. Looked up from germline, CDR1 is SGHTA and CDR2 is FQGNSA. This CDR3 has 16 residues. The CDR3 region is CASSWAGGEGLDTQYF. The CDR3 DNA reads TGTGCCAGCAGCTGGGCTGGGGGGGAGGGCCTCGATACGCAGTATTTT.

The chain carries TRBV4-1 and TRBJ1-2, with 11 bases identical to TRBD1. The CDR3 totals 15 residues. V shed 2 bases and J 5 bases; nucleotides not matched to a gene: 4. In germline, CDR1 is MGHRA, CDR2 YSYEKL. The CDR3 DNA follows: TGCGCCAGCAGCCAAACCGGACAGGGGGCATATGGCTACACCTTC. Encoded protein: CASSQTGQGAYGYTF.

The genes are TRBV15 and TRBJ2-1; perhaps TRBD1 as D (7 bases). The V and J ends lost 9 bases and 5 bases respectively, with 17 bases between them. Germline CDR1 LNHNV, CDR2 YYDKDF (reference sequence). This CDR3 is built from 14 residues. CDR3 sequence: CATAAGGNDNEQFF. CDR3 nucleotides: TGTGCCACTGCGGCAGGGGGGAACGACAATGAGCAGTTCTTC.

The chain has TRBV28 and TRBJ1-3, with D unclear. Germline V lookup: CDR1 MDHEN, CDR2 SYDVKM. The germline V and J ends were trimmed by 6 bases and 0 bases, with 12 bases remaining between them. This CDR3 has 15 residues. The CDR3 coding sequence is TGTGCCAGCAGACTAGCCAGAATCTCTGGAAACACCATATATTTT. Translating it yields CASRLARISGNTIYF.

The rearrangement joins TRBV5-1 to TRBJ2-1; 8 nucleotides align to TRBD2. Looked up from germline, CDR1 is SGHRS and CDR2 is YFSETQ. This CDR3 has 16 amino acids. J lost 2 bases, V lost 1 base, and 5 bases had no gene match. This chain's CDR3 is CASSLTERGTYNEQFF. The CDR3 DNA reads as TGCGCCAGCAGCTTGACGGAGCGGGGGACCTACAATGAGCAGTTCTTC. Complete variable domain (other parts from reference TRBV5-1 and TRBJ2-1): KAGVTQTPRYLIKTRGQQVTLSCSPISGHRSVSWYQQTPGQGLQFLFEYFSETQRNKGNFPGRFSGRQFSNSRSEMNVSTLELGDSALYLCASSLTERGTYNEQFFGPGTRLTVL.

DNA for the CDR3: TGCGCCAGCACGGACATCGGGCTAAACACCGGGGAGCTGTTTTTT. Translating it yields CASTDIGLNTGELFF. The chain uses TRBV5-1 and TRBJ2-2, with D possibly matching TRBD1 (5 bases). Trimming shortened V by 6 bases and J by 2 bases, and 14 bases separated the two germline ends. Germline CDR1 is SGHRS and CDR2 is YFSETQ. This CDR3 is 15 amino acids long.

The chain joins TRBV2 to TRBJ1-1; 9 bases fit TRBD1. After removal of 7 bases from V and 4 bases from J, the junction contained 7 bases not matched to a gene. The CDR3 has 14 residues. Germline V gives CDR1 SNHLY, CDR2 FYNNEI. The CDR3 DNA is TGTGCCAGCAATACAGGGGGCGGTGGCACTGAAGCTTTCTTT. This codes for CASNTGGGGTEAFF.

The V and J genes are TRBV4-2 and TRBJ2-5, with D tentatively TRBD1 (7 bases). The CDR3 is made up of 15 amino acids. Germline V gene sequence: CDR1 LGHNA, CDR2 YNFKEQ. Trimming removed 0 bases at V and 5 bases at J, with 13 bases between. CDR3 in amino acids: CASSQDFRGRETQYF. The CDR3 DNA reads TGTGCCAGCAGCCAAGATTTCAGGGGGAGGGAGACCCAGTACTTC.

Points on this clone: Other DNA sequences in this sample translate to the same CDR3. The chain links TRBV7-9 to TRBJ2-3; D is uncertain. The CDR3 covers 14 residues. V gave up 5 bases and J gave up 0 bases, with 9 bases separating them. CDR1 is SEHNR, CDR2 FQNEAQ, per germline (reference sequence). CDR3 nucleotides: TGTGCCAGCAGCCTCGACGGGAGCACAGATACGCAGTATTTT. Its protein product is CASSLDGSTDTQYF.

The rearrangement links TRBV6-5 to TRBJ2-7; 7 bases fit TRBD1. The V gene end was trimmed by 2 bases and the J gene end by 0 bases; junction bases not matched to a gene: 4. The germline V gene encodes CDR1 MNHEY and CDR2 SVGAGI. The CDR3 runs 15 residues. This CDR3 reads CASSYEDRSSYEQYF. DNA of the CDR3: TGTGCCAGCAGTTACGAGGACAGGTCCTCCTACGAGCAGTACTTC.

The chain uses TRBV6-5 and TRBJ2-5, with 12 bases matching TRBD1. The CDR3 totals 15 residues. The junction had 6 bases not matched to a gene; V was cut back by 6 bases and J by 4 bases. Germline assignment: CDR1 MNHEY and CDR2 SVGAGI. CDR3 protein: CASRLGQGALETQYF. CDR3 bases: TGTGCCAGCAGGCTGGGACAGGGGGCTTTAGAGACCCAGTACTTC.

This clone was recorded once. The V gene is TRBV27, the J gene TRBJ2-3; 10 bases line up with TRBD2. The germline gives CDR1 MNHEY, CDR2 SMNVEV (reference sequence). This CDR3 contains 17 residues. V was clipped by 2 bases and J by 6 bases; unmatched bases: 11. The CDR3: CASSLGGLAGVRDTQYF. The CDR3 DNA is TGTGCCAGCAGTTTAGGAGGTCTAGCGGGAGTTCGTGATACGCAGTATTTT.

There are a few counts of this clone. This chain links TRBV12-3 or TRBV12-4 with TRBJ1-5, with D uncertain. Trimming cost V 4 bases and J 4 bases, with 8 bases left between them. The CDR3 spans 13 residues. In DNA, the CDR3 is TGTGCCAGCAGTTATTACGGTAATCAGCCCCAGCATTTT. Protein product: CASSYYGNQPQHF.

The table lists this clone with a few counts. The chain carries TRBV7-9 and TRBJ1-2; perhaps TRBD1 as D (6 bases). The CDR3 is 16 amino acids. Germline CDR1 and CDR2: SEHNR and FQNEAQ (reference sequence). Trimming removed 1 base from V and 4 bases from J, with 16 bases in between. The CDR3 reads CASSLGIQDSSYGYTF. The CDR3 bases are TGTGCCAGCAGCTTAGGCATCCAGGACAGCTCCTATGGCTACACCTTC.

This clone was counted a single time. At the DNA level, this CDR3 is encoded by other sequences in the same sample as well. The chain combines TRBV19 with TRBJ1-5; 11 bases line up with TRBD1. CDR1 is LNHDA and CDR2 is SQIVND in the germline V gene (reference sequence). This CDR3 region has 21 residues. Unmatched junction bases numbered 21, after V lost 6 bases and J lost 2 bases. CDR3: CASRPGQGEVGRVGGNQPQHF. The CDR3 DNA is TGTGCCAGTAGACCGGGACAGGGGGAAGTTGGACGGGTGGGGGGCAATCAGCCCCAGCATTTT.

V gene TRBV14 combines with J gene TRBJ2-5; the match to TRBD2 covers 8 bases. CDR3 size: 21 residues. Germline CDR1 reads SGHDN; CDR2 reads FVKESK. V shed 1 base, J shed 2 bases, and the junction held 21 bases outside the gene matches. CDR3 in DNA: TGTGCCAGCAGCCAAGGATCCCCTGCCCCCCACGGGAGGGGAAGTCAAGAGACCCAGTACTTC. Protein sequence: CASSQGSPAPHGRGSQETQYF.

The chain is built from TRBV9 and TRBJ1-4, with 11 bases aligning to TRBD1. The V segment lost 3 bases and the J segment 8 bases; nucleotides outside the gene matches: 3. The germline V gene has CDR1 SGDLS and CDR2 YYNGEE. This CDR3 contains 14 residues. The CDR3 coding sequence is TGTGCCAGCAGCGGGGACAGGGGGTCCGAAAAACTGTTTTTT. Protein product: CASSGDRGSEKLFF.

This rearrangement joins TRBV5-1 to TRBJ2-7; 7 bases agree with TRBD1. The V gene end was trimmed by 2 bases and the J gene end by 5 bases; junction bases not matched to a gene: 10. The germline CDR1 and CDR2 sequences are SGHRS and YFSETQ. The length of the CDR3 is 15 residues. The CDR3 region has the DNA TGCGCCAGCAGCTTATCCGGGACAGCAAGCGACGAGCAGTACTTC. Protein sequence: CASSLSGTASDEQYF.